This T cell receptor (beta chain) was obtained from a study of T cell responses to AZD1222 COVID-19 vaccine. This table comes from immunoSEQ multiplex PCR, and its TCRdb copy is limited to in-frame clones, with some not included. The data show some 130,000 clones, with around 86% seen just once and approximately 20% held by the top ten. CDR1 and CDR2 (germline): SGHRS, YFSETQ. Trimming took off 4 bases at V and 0 bases at J, with 5 bases between the two ends. This CDR3 has 13 residues. Only a few counts were recorded for this clone. The chain couples TRBV5-1 to TRBJ2-1, with D hard to call. The input for sequencing was peripheral blood, taken on day 0 of AZD1222 vaccination. The TCR originated in an adult in good health. The CDR3 protein is CASSLSSYNEQFF. As DNA, the CDR3 is TGCGCCAGCAGCCTAAGCTCCTACAATGAGCAGTTCTTC.